This T cell receptor beta chain was identified in a study of blood T cell repertoires in COVID-19. Study context: Sources were T cells, B-cell-depleted T cells, or PBMCs; the material itself was cDNA or gDNA.

Repertoires were generated with immunoSEQ multiplex PCR, while TCRdb's copy carries only in-frame clones and drops some. The sample lists more than 200,000 clones; about four fifths were seen once. V lost 5 bases and J 5 bases, leaving 19 bases between the germline ends. From germline, CDR1 is SGHKS and CDR2 YYEKEE (reference sequence). The CDR3 contains 15 residues. The V and J genes are TRBV5-5 and TRBJ2-5; D possibly corresponds to TRBD2 (5 bases). The sample comprised peripheral blood. The sequence came from a middle-aged woman with active or convalescent COVID-19. CDR3 in amino acids: CASSVLSGLGETQYF. The DNA of the CDR3 is TGTGCCAGCAGTGTTTTGTCGGGGTTGGGGGAGACCCAGTACTTC.